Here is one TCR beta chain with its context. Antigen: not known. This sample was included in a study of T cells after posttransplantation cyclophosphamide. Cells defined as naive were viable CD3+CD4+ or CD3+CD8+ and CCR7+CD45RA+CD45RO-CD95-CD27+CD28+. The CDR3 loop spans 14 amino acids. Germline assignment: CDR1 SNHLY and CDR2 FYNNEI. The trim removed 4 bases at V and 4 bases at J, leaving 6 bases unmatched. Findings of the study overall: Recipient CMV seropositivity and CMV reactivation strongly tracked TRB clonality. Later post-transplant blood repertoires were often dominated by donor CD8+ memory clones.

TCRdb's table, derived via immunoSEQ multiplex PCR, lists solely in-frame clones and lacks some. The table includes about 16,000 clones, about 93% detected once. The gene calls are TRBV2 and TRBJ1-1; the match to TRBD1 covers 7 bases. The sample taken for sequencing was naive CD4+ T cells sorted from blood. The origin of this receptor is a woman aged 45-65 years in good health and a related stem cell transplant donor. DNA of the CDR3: TGTGCCAGCAGTGGGGCAGGGGGAAGCACTGAAGCTTTCTTT. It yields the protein CASSGAGGSTEAFF.